The clone carrying this T cell receptor beta chain has more than one count but fewer than ten. Its antigen is currently unknown. A much larger clone differs from this one at a single base, so this may be a read error. Here the CDR3 omits its conserved ending phenylalanine or tryptophan, so a read error is the likely source. The lymph nodes were axillary draining lymph nodes from breast cancer patients. Each CDR3 protein gets one entry after TCRdb re-called the multiplex PCR reads with MiXCR. The table shows roughly 130,000 distinct CDR3 sequences, with 15% to 20% occurring only once. This sample is drawn from a study of breast tumors, draining lymph nodes, adjacent tissues. General study results and limits: Tumor TCR diversity was below lymph nodes but above nontumor tissue.

V was pared by 2 bases and J by 4 bases, with 8 bases between. The CDR3 consists of 13 residues. Looked up from germline, CDR1 is SGHTA and CDR2 is FQGNSA. The sample consisted of axillary lymph node tissue. This chain joins TRBV7-2 and TRBJ2-5; D ambiguous. The receptor was isolated from a female donor with breast cancer. Some clones in this sample may be carry-over from other donors' samples. CDR3 region: CASSLSNGETQYL. The DNA of the CDR3 is TGTGCCAGCAGCTTATCTAACGGAGAGACCCAGTACCTC.